This passage covers 9 T cell receptor beta chains from one sample sequenced in a study of cytomegalovirus exposure and HLA in healthy donors. The PCR was carried out with 60 Vbeta primers and 13 Jbeta primers. The protocol was immunoSEQ multiplex PCR, while the TCRdb copy is restricted to in-frame clones and leaves out a portion. The repertoire holds fewer than 200,000 clones, with about 80% as singletons. The specimen was PBMCs. The receptors stem from a man between 18 and 35 years old in good health and CMV-seropositive.

The V and J genes are TRBV9 and TRBJ2-7, with D maybe TRBD1 (5 bases). CDR1 is SGDLS, CDR2 YYNGEE, per germline. The CDR3 consists of 16 residues. The ends were cut back, 4 bases at V and 4 bases at J, with 21 bases in the middle. CDR3 amino acids: CASSLSSGLGSYEQYF. The CDR3 nucleotides are TGTGCCAGCAGCCTTTCCTCAGGGTTAGGGTCTTACGAGCAGTACTTC. Looking up the rest from reference TRBV9 and TRBJ2-7 gives the full variable domain: DSGVTQTPKHLITATGQRVTLRCSPRSGDLSVYWYQQSLDQGLQFLIQYYNGEERAKGNILERFSAQQFPDLHSELNLSSLELGDSALYFCASSLSSGLGSYEQYFGPGTRLTVT.

The chain joins TRBV11-2 to TRBJ1-1, with TRBD1 identical over 7 bases. With V trimmed by 7 bases and J by 2 bases, 10 bases remained unmatched. Germline V lookup: CDR1 SGHAT, CDR2 FQNNGV. The CDR3 sequence is 15 residues long. The CDR3 region is CASTSGQEGNTEAFF. Written as DNA, the CDR3 is TGTGCCAGCACCTCCGGACAGGAGGGAAACACTGAAGCTTTCTTT.

The genes are TRBV27 and TRBJ2-7, with 9 positions matching TRBD1. V lost 5 bases to trimming and J lost 5 bases; unmatched junction nucleotides: 10. Germline CDR1 and CDR2: MNHEY and SMNVEV (reference sequence). The CDR3 covers 15 residues. The CDR3 DNA reads as TGTGCCAGCAGTACCCCGGACAGGGGAATCGACGAGCAGTACTTC. Its translation: CASSTPDRGIDEQYF.

V is TRBV30 and J is TRBJ1-1; maybe TRBD1 (6 bases). Trimming shortened V by 2 bases and J by 2 bases, and 18 bases separated the two germline ends. CDR1 GTSNPN and CDR2 SVGIG come from the germline V gene (reference sequence). The CDR3 sequence is 16 residues long. CDR3 region: CAWSPARHRVNTEAFF. The CDR3 coding sequence is TGTGCCTGGAGTCCAGCGAGGCACAGGGTAAACACTGAAGCTTTCTTT.

V gene TRBV6-6 combines with J gene TRBJ2-7; TRBD1 matches 7 bases. The CDR3 extends over 14 amino acids. The germline V gene encodes CDR1 MNHNY and CDR2 SVGAGI (reference sequence). The V and J ends lost 7 bases and 2 bases, in that order; junction bases with no gene match: 8. CDR3 in DNA: TGTGCCAGCACCTTCGGGCAGGGGGCCTACGAGCAGTACTTC. Translating it yields CASTFGQGAYEQYF.

The rearrangement links TRBV2 to TRBJ2-7; no reliable D call. The CDR3 spans 14 residues. The V gene lost 7 bases and the J gene lost 1 base, with 14 bases spanning the gap. Germline-derived CDR1 and CDR2 are SNHLY and FYNNEI. In nucleotides, the CDR3 is TGTGCCAGCAAGGCCGAGACAACTTCCTACGAGCAGTACTTC. Translation: CASKAETTSYEQYF.

The chain has TRBV6-1 and TRBJ1-2; D is ambiguous. Trimming took 2 bases from V and 4 from J, leaving 8 bases between them. CDR3 length: 13 amino acids. In germline, CDR1 is MNHNS, CDR2 SASEGT. CDR3 coding DNA: TGTGCCAGCAGTGAATCTGGCAGCTATGGCTACACCTTC. This codes for CASSESGSYGYTF.

The chain joins TRBV7-7 to TRBJ1-6; D is unresolved. The CDR3 runs 13 residues. The V gene lost 5 bases and the J gene lost 6 bases, with 8 bases spanning the gap. Germline-derived CDR1 and CDR2 are SSHAT and FNYEAQ (reference sequence). Here the CDR3 DNA reads TGTGCCAGCAGCGGCGGCGTTAATTCACCCCTCCACTTT. Translated: CASSGGVNSPLHF.

The chain uses TRBV4-1 and TRBJ2-1, with TRBD2 as a possible D gene (6 bases). This CDR3 spans 17 amino acids. Germline assignment: CDR1 MGHRA and CDR2 YSYEKL. The V gene lost 0 bases and the J gene lost 5 bases, with 17 bases spanning the gap. Here the CDR3 DNA reads TGCGCCAGCAGCCAAGAACGGATAGCGGCAGCGGACAATGAGCAGTTCTTC. It translates to CASSQERIAAADNEQFF.